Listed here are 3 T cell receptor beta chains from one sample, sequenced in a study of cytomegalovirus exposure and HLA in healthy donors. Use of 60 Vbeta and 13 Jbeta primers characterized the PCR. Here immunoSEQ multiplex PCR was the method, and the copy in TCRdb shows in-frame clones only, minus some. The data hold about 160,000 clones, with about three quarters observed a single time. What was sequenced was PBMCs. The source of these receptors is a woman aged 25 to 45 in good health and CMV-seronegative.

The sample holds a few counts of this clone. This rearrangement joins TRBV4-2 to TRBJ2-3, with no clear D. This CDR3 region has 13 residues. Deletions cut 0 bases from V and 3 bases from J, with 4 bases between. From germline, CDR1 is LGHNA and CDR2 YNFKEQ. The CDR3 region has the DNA TGTGCCAGCAGCCAAGAACGGACAGATACGCAGTATTTT. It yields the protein CASSQERTDTQYF.

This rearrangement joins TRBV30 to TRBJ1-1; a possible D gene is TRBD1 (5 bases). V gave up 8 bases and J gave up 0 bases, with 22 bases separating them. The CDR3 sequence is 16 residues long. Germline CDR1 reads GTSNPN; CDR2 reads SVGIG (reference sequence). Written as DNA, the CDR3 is TGTGCCACCCAAAACGGGGCGGGAATAATGAACACTGAAGCTTTCTTT. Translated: CATQNGAGIMNTEAFF.

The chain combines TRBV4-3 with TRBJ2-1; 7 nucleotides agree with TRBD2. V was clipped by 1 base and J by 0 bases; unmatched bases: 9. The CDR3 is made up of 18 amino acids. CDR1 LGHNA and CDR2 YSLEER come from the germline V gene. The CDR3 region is CASSQGPAGLSSYNEQFF. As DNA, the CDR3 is TGCGCCAGCAGCCAAGGCCCAGCGGGACTGAGCTCCTACAATGAGCAGTTCTTC.